This T cell receptor (beta chain) was recorded in a study of OX40 agonist ivuxolimab in advanced cancers. Study background: Of the participants, more than 35% had some prior anti-PD-1, anti-PD-L1 or anti-CTLA-4 therapy, which was allowed. A partial response was reached by three patients: one with hepatocellular carcinoma and two with cutaneous melanoma. Study-wide results and caveats: With doses of 0.1-3.0 mg/kg, partial responders showed among the lowest clonal expansion.

Profiling relied on immunoSEQ multiplex PCR, and the TCRdb table lists in-frame clones only, not all of them. The sample records 45,000 to 60,000 clones, approximately 80% being singletons. CDR1 SGHRS and CDR2 YFSETQ come from the germline V gene. V lost 4 bases to trimming and J lost 6 bases, with 12 bases between them. CDR3 length: 13 amino acids. Note on this clone: Its cognate antigen is unknown.

The input for sequencing was CD4+ or CD8+ T cells sorted from blood, taken in a trial of the OX40 agonist ivuxolimab. This clonotype was obtained from an adult with an advanced solid tumor such as melanoma, head and neck, liver or kidney cancer. The V gene is TRBV5-1, the J gene TRBJ2-3; D unresolved. The CDR3 nucleotides read TGCGCCAGCAGCCTGCAACCCACCGATACGCAGTATTTT. Its translation is CASSLQPTDTQYF.